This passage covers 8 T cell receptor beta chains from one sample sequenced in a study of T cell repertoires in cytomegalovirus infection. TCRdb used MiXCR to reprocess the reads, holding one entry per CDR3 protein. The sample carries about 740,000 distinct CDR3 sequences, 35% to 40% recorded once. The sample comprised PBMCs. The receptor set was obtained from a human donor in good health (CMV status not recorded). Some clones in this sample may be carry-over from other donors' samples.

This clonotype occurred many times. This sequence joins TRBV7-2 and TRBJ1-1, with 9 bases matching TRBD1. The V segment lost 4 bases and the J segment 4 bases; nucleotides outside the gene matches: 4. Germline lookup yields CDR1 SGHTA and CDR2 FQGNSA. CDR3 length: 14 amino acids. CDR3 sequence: CASSWDRAATEAFF. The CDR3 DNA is TGTGCCAGCAGCTGGGACAGGGCGGCCACTGAAGCTTTCTTT.

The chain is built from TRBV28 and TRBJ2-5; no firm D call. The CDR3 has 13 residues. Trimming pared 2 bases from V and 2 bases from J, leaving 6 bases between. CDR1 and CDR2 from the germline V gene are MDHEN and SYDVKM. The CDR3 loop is CASSLDAQETQYF. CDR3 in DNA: TGTGCCAGCAGTTTAGACGCGCAAGAGACCCAGTACTTC.

The CDR3 sequence: CASSTGGSYEQYF. In DNA form, the CDR3 reads TGTGCCAGCAGCACAGGGGGCTCCTACGAGCAGTACTTC. This chain connects TRBV28 to TRBJ2-7; the match to TRBD1 covers 8 bases. CDR1 MDHEN and CDR2 SYDVKM come from the germline V gene. The CDR3 length is 13 residues. The V segment lost 6 bases and the J segment 0 bases; nucleotides outside the gene matches: 1.

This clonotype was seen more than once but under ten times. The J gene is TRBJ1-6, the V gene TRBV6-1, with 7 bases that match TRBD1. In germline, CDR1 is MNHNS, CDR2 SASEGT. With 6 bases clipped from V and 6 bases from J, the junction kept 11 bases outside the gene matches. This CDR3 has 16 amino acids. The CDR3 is CASRDPGQRLNSPLHF. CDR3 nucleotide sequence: TGTGCCAGCAGGGATCCGGGACAGCGTCTTAATTCACCCCTCCACTTT.

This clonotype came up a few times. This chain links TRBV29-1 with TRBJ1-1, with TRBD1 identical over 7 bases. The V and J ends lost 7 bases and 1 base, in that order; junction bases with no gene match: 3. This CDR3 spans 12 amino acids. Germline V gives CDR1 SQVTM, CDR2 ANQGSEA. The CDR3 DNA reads TGCAGCGCCTCAGGGGGGAACACTGAAGCTTTCTTT. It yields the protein CSASGGNTEAFF. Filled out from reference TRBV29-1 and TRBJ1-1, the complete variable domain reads SAVISQKPSRDICQRGTSLTIQCQVDSQVTMMFWYRQQPGQSLTLIATANQGSEATYESGFVIDKFPISRPNLTFSTLTVSNMSPEDSSIYLCSASGGNTEAFFGQGTRLTVV.

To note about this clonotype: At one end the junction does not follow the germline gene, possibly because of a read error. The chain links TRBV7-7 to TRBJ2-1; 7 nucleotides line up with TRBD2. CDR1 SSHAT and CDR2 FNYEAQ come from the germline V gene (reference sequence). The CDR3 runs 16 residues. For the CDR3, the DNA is TGTGCTAGCAGCCCTGAGGCGGGACTATCTCTGGGAGAGCAGTTCTTC. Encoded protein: CASSPEAGLSLGEQFF. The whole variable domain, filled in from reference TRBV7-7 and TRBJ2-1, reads GAGVSQSPRYKVTKRGQDVTLRCDPISSHATLYWYQQALGQGPEFLTYFNYEAQPDKSGLPSDRFSAERPEGSISTLTIQRTEQRDSAMYRCASSPEAGLSLGEQFFGPGTRLTVL.

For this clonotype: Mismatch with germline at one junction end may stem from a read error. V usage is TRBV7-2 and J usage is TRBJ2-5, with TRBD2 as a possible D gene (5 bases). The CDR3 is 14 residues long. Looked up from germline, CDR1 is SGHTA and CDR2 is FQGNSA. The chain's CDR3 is CASSSYLVGETQDF. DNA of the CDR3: TGTGCCAGCAGCTCCTACCTCGTCGGGGAGACCCAGGACTTC. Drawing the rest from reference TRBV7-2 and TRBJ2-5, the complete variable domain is GAGVSQSPSNKVTEKGKDVELRCDPISGHTALYWYRQSLGQGLEFLIYFQGNSAPDKSGLPSDRFSAERTGGSVSTLTIQRTQQEDSAVYLCASSSYLVGETQDFGPGTRLLVL.

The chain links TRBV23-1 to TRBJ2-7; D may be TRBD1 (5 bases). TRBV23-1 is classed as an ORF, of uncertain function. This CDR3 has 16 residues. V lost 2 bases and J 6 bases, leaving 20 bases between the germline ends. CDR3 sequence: CASSQIRAGWKREQYF. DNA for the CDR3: TGCGCCAGCAGTCAAATCAGGGCAGGATGGAAGCGCGAGCAGTACTTC.